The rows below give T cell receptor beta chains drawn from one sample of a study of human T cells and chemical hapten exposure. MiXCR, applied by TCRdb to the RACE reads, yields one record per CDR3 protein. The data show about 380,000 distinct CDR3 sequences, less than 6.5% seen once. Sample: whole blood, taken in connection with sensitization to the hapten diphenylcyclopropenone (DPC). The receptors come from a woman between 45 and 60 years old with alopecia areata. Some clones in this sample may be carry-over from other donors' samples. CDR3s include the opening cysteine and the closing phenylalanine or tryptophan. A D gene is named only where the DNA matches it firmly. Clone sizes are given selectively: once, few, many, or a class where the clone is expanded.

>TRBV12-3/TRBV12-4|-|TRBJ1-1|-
TGTGCCAGCACCTTCGGAACGGCTGACACTGAAGCTTTCTTT
CASTFGTADTEAFF
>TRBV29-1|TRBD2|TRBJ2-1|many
TGCAGCGCTCCAGGTGGTAGCGGGAGCTACAATGAGCAGTTCTTC
CSAPGGSGSYNEQFF
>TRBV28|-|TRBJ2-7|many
TGTGCCAGCACCCCGGGCCCCCTCTACGAGCAGTACTTC
CASTPGPLYEQYF
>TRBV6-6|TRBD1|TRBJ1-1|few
TGTGCCAGCACCGGGACAGCCGTTGAAGCTTTCTTT
CASTGTAVEAFF
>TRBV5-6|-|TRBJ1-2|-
TGTGCCAGCAGCCAAACGGGCGCCTATGGCTACACCTTC
CASSQTGAYGYTF
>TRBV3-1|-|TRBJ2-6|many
TGTGCCAGCAGCCATAGGGTTTCTGGGGCCAACGTCCTGACTTTC
CASSHRVSGANVLTF
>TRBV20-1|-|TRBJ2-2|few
TGCAGTGCTAGACCTAGGGGCTGGGGAGAGGGCACCGGGGAGCTGTTTTTT
CSARPRGWGEGTGELFF
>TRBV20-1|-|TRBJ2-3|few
TGCAGTGCTAGAGATCCGGGGCTTACAGATACGCAGTATTTT
CSARDPGLTDTQYF
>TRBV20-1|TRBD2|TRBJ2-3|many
TGCAGTGCTACTAGCGGGAGGGGAACAGATACGCAGTATTTT
CSATSGRGTDTQYF
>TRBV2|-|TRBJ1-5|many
TGTGCCAGCACCCCGGGAGGGGCAGCTGGGCAGCCCCAGCATTTT
CASTPGGAAGQPQHF
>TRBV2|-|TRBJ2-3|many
TGTGCCAGCAGCGACGGCTGGGGGCGTACAGATACGCAGTATTTT
CASSDGWGRTDTQYF
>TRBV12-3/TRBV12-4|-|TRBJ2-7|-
TGTGCCAGCAGTTTGATTAGCAGCCACGAGCAGTACTTC
CASSLISSHEQYF
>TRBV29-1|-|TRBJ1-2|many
TGCAGCGTTGAAGGCAGGACTTATGGCTACACCTTC
CSVEGRTYGYTF
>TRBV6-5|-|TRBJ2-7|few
TGTGCCAGCAGTTACTCGACGCTCTACGAGCAGTACTTC
CASSYSTLYEQYF
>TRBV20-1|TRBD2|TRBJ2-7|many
TGCAGTGCTGGCCTAGCGGGAGGGCCCTACGAGCAGTACTTC
CSAGLAGGPYEQYF
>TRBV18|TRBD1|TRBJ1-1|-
TGTGCCAGCTCACCACTTAGACAGGGATCGGCTGAAGCTTTCTTT
CASSPLRQGSAEAFF
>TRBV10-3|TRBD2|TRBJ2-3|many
TGTGCCATCAGTGAGTCGCCGGCGGGAGGGTTAGATACGCAGTATTTT
CAISESPAGGLDTQYF
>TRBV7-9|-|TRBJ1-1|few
TGTGCCAGCAGAAGTGAGGGAATCACTGAAGCTTTCTTT
CASRSEGITEAFF
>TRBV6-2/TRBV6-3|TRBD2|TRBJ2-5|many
TGTGCCAGCACCCCTCTTATAGCGGGACACCAAGAGACCCAGTACTTC
CASTPLIAGHQETQYF
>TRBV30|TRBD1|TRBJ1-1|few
TGTGCCTGGTTCGACAGGGACATGAACACTGAAGCTTTCTTT
CAWFDRDMNTEAFF
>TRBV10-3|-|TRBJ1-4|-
TGTGCCATCAGTGAGAGTAAAGACTTCAATGAAAAACTGTTTTTT
CAISESKDFNEKLFF
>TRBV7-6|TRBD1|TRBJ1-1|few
TGTGCCAGCAGCTACAGGGGGACCAACACTGAAGCTTTCTTT
CASSYRGTNTEAFF
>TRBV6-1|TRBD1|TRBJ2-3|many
TGTGCCAGCAGTGAAGGGGACAGGCGATACACAGATACGCAGTATTTT
CASSEGDRRYTDTQYF
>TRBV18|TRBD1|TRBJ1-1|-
TGTGCCAGCTCACCGTATTTGGACAGGGATGGCACTGAAGCTTTCTTT
CASSPYLDRDGTEAFF
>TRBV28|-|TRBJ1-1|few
TGTGCCATCTCTCTGACCCGGGGGCGGGGACTGAACACTGAAGCTTTCTTT
CAISLTRGRGLNTEAFF
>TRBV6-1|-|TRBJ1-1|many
TGTGCCAGCAGTAACCCAGGGAACACTGAAGCTTTCTTT
CASSNPGNTEAFF
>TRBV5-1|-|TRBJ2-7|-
TGCGCCAGCAGCTTGGCCGGGCAGCCCACCTACGAGCAGTACTTC
CASSLAGQPTYEQYF
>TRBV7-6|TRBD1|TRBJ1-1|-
TGTGCCAGCAGCTCAATCCAGGGGGCATGGACTGAAGCTTTCTTT
CASSSIQGAWTEAFF
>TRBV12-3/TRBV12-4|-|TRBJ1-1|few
TGTGCCAGCAGTTTAGCAGGGGGTGGGGAGAACACTGAAGCTTTCTTT
CASSLAGGGENTEAFF
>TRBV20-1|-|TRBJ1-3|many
TGCAGTGCTGACAGTGACTCTGGAAACACCATATATTTT
CSADSDSGNTIYF
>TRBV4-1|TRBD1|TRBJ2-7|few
TGCGCCAGCAGCCAAGATCAGGGGGCTGACGAGCAGTACTTC
CASSQDQGADEQYF
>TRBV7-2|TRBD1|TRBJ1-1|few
TGTGCCAGCAGCCCTAGGACAGGGCAAGTGAACACTGAAGCTTTCTTT
CASSPRTGQVNTEAFF
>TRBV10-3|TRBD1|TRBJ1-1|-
TGTGCCATCAGTGGGACAGGGGGGGATACTGAAGCTTTCTTT
CAISGTGGDTEAFF
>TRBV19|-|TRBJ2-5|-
TGTGCCAGTAGTAGCGGGGGCCCGGAGACCCAGTACTTC
CASSSGGPETQYF
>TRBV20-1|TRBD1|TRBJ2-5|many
TGCAGTGCCACTACAGGGGAGGAGACCCAGTACTTC
CSATTGEETQYF
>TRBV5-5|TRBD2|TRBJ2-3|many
TGTGCCAGCAGCTCGTATGGACTAGCGGGGCACACAGATACGCAGTATTTT
CASSSYGLAGHTDTQYF
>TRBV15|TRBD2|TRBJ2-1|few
TGTGCCACCAGCAGATTTGCCGGGACTAGCGGTTACAATGAGCAGTTCTTC
CATSRFAGTSGYNEQFF
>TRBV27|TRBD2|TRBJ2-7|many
TGTGCCAGCAGTTTATCTACTAGCGGGGTCTACGAGCAGTACTTC
CASSLSTSGVYEQYF
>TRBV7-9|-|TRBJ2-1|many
TGTGCCAGCAGTTCCCGAGGAGGCCCCTCCTACAATGAGCAGTTCTTC
CASSSRGGPSYNEQFF
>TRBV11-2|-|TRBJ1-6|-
TGTGCCAGCAGCCAAAGCTCGGCAAATTCACCCCTCCACTTT
CASSQSSANSPLHF